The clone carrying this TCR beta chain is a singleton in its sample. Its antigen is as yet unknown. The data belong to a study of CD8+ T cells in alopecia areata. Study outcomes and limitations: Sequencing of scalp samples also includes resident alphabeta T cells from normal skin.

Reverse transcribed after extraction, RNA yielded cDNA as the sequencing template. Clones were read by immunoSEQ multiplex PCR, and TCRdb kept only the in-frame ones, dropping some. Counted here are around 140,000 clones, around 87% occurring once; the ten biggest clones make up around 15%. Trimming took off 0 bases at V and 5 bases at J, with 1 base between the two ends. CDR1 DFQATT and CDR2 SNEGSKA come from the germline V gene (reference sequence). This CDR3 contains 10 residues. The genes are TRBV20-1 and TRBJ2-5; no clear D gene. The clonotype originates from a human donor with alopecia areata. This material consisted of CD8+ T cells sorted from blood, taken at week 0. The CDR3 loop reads CSARDETQYF. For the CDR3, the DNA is TGCAGTGCTAGAGATGAGACCCAGTACTTC.